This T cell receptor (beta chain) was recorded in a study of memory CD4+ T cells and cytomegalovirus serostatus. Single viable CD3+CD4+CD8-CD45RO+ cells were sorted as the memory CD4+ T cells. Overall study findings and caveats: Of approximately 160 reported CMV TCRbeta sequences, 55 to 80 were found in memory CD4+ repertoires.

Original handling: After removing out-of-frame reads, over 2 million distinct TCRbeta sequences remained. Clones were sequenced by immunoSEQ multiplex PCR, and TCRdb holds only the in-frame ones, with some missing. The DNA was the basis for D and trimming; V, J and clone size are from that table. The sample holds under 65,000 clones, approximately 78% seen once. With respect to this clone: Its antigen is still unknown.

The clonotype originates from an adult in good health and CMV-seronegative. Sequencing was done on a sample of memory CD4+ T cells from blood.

The CDR3 DNA sequence: TGTGCCAGCAGTTCCCCCGGATCCACCATATATTTT. It yields the protein CASSSPGSTIYF. The rearrangement links TRBV28 to TRBJ1-3; D call uncertain. The V end lost 4 bases, the J end lost 9 bases, and 10 bases lay between the germline ends. The CDR3 spans 12 residues. The germline gives CDR1 MDHEN, CDR2 SYDVKM. The entire variable domain, with the rest obtained from reference TRBV28 and TRBJ1-3, is as follows: DVKVTQSSRYLVKRTGEKVFLECVQDMDHENMFWYRQDPGLGLRLIYFSYDVKMKEKGDIPEGYSVSREKKERFSLILESASTNQTSMYLCASSSPGSTIYFGEGSWLTVV.